The rows below give T cell receptor beta chains drawn from one sample of a study of monozygotic twins with inflammatory bowel disease. After re-calling the 5' RACE reads, TCRdb lists one entry per CDR3 protein, DNA absent. Reported are roughly 160,000 distinct CDR3 sequences; the ten largest clones contain roughly 2.3%. Input material: blood. The receptors here all came from a human donor with ulcerative colitis or Crohn's disease, or a healthy co-twin of an affected twin (not recorded which). CDR3s include the opening cysteine and the closing phenylalanine or tryptophan. The order of the fields is J gene, V gene, CDR3 protein.

j_gene: TRBJ1-6; v_gene: TRBV6-6; CDR3aa: CASREGDFHSPLHF
j_gene: TRBJ2-1; v_gene: TRBV5-1; CDR3aa: CASSFGSGRESEQFF
j_gene: TRBJ2-5; v_gene: TRBV20-1; CDR3aa: CSARGGQETQYF
j_gene: TRBJ1-2; v_gene: TRBV21-1; CDR3aa: CASSSEKRGVGGQLLYGYTF
j_gene: TRBJ1-5; v_gene: TRBV12-3/TRBV12-4; CDR3aa: CASRRTGQGNQPQHF
j_gene: TRBJ1-2; v_gene: TRBV19; CDR3aa: CASSQLQGARYGYTF
j_gene: TRBJ2-1; v_gene: TRBV5-6; CDR3aa: CASSLDTSGGVSSYNEQFF
j_gene: TRBJ1-2; v_gene: TRBV3-1; CDR3aa: CASSQGTGRANYGYTF
j_gene: TRBJ2-7; v_gene: TRBV9; CDR3aa: CASSGGAGTGGYEQYF
j_gene: TRBJ2-2; v_gene: TRBV29-1; CDR3aa: CSVVDSSGGELFF
j_gene: TRBJ2-7; v_gene: TRBV20-1; CDR3aa: CSARDVTGSPYEQYF
j_gene: TRBJ2-2; v_gene: TRBV20-1; CDR3aa: CSARVAGGNTGELFF
j_gene: TRBJ2-3; v_gene: TRBV27; CDR3aa: CASGTGFSGDTQYF
j_gene: TRBJ1-2; v_gene: TRBV18; CDR3aa: CASSPRANDGDGYTF